Each of the 28 T cell receptor beta chains below was sequenced from the same sample in a study of T cells after yellow fever vaccination. TCRdb re-derived calls from the 5' RACE reads in MiXCR, one entry per CDR3 protein. The sample shows under 150,000 distinct CDR3 sequences, more than 6% of them seen only once. The starting material was CD4+ T cells sorted from PBMCs, obtained 5 days after the yellow fever booster vaccination. The source is a man aged 25-45 years who received the YFV17D yellow fever vaccine.

The sample holds many counts of this clonotype. One end of the junction varies from germline; a read error may be responsible. V usage is TRBV7-2 and J usage is TRBJ2-5, with 7 bases fitting TRBD2. This CDR3 has 14 residues. The germline V gene encodes CDR1 SGHTA and CDR2 FQGNSA. CDR3 region: CASSFGGGREAQYF. CDR3 sequence (DNA): TGTGCCAGCAGCTTTGGCGGGGGTCGAGAGGCCCAGTACTTC.

The sample holds many counts of this clonotype. The CDR3 coding sequence is TGCAGCGCAGACAATACCCAGGAGACCCAGTACTTC. Translation: CSADNTQETQYF. This chain joins TRBV29-1 and TRBJ2-5; D uncertain. CDR1 is SQVTM and CDR2 is ANQGSEA in the germline V gene. This CDR3 is 12 amino acids long. The ends were cut back, 7 bases at V and 5 bases at J, with 14 bases in the middle.

This clonotype was counted many times. The chain uses TRBV29-1 and TRBJ2-5; D unresolved. CDR1 is SQVTM and CDR2 is ANQGSEA in the germline V gene. This CDR3 has 11 residues. The V and J ends lost 8 bases and 5 bases respectively, with 12 bases between them. The CDR3: CSSGSGETQYF. The CDR3 region has the DNA TGCAGCTCAGGAAGTGGGGAGACCCAGTACTTC.

In DNA form, the CDR3 reads TGTGCCAGCAGTTTCCGGGACAGGGACTACAATGAGCAGTTCTTC. As protein: CASSFRDRDYNEQFF. The chain has TRBV27 and TRBJ2-1; 9 bases are a match to TRBD1. The germline gives CDR1 MNHEY, CDR2 SMNVEV (reference sequence). Trimming removed 3 bases from V and 3 bases from J; junction bases left unmatched: 3. The CDR3 has 15 amino acids.

This clonotype was seen at least ten times. The chain has TRBV5-5 and TRBJ1-5, with D hard to call. The CDR3 runs to 12 residues. V was trimmed by 1 base and J by 5 bases, leaving 4 bases between them. Germline loops: CDR1 SGHKS, CDR2 YYEKEE (reference sequence). For the CDR3, the DNA is TGTGCCAGCAGCTTGCAAGATCAGCCCCAGCATTTT. It specifies CASSLQDQPQHF.

The table lists this clonotype with many counts. As DNA, the CDR3 is TGTGCCAGCAGACCCGGACTAGCGGCCTCCTACGAGCAGTACTTC. Protein product: CASRPGLAASYEQYF. The chain links TRBV7-2 to TRBJ2-7, with TRBD2 matching over 10 bases. Per germline, CDR1 SGHTA and CDR2 FQGNSA. The CDR3 is 15 amino acids. The trim removed 6 bases at V and 0 bases at J, leaving 5 bases unmatched.

This clonotype occurred many times. This rearrangement joins TRBV6-5 to TRBJ2-7; 7 bases map to TRBD2. Germline V gene data show CDR1 as MNHEY and CDR2 as SVGAGI. This CDR3 is 14 amino acids long. Losses at the gene ends were 2 bases for V and 4 bases for J; bases not matched to a gene: 5. The CDR3 spells CASSYRGGSYEQYF. The CDR3 region has the DNA TGTGCCAGCAGTTACAGGGGCGGGAGTTACGAGCAGTACTTC.

The table lists this clonotype with many counts. The J gene is TRBJ2-7, the V gene TRBV5-1; TRBD1 matches at 7 bases. CDR3 length equals 14 residues. The V gene end was trimmed by 8 bases and the J gene end by 3 bases; junction bases not matched to a gene: 11. Germline CDR1 reads SGHRS; CDR2 reads YFSETQ. The CDR3 DNA follows: TGCGCCAGTATGACAGGGATGGGCCACTACGAGCAGTACTTC. Its translation is CASMTGMGHYEQYF.

This clonotype was counted ten times or more. The chain uses TRBV12-3 or TRBV12-4 and TRBJ2-5, with TRBD1 matching 9 bases. The CDR3 covers 15 residues. With 5 bases clipped from V and 5 bases from J, the junction kept 9 bases outside the gene matches. The CDR3 loop reads CASSEGQGVSETQYF. The CDR3, as DNA: TGTGCCAGCAGTGAGGGACAGGGAGTATCGGAGACCCAGTACTTC.

Ten or more counts support this clonotype. This rearrangement joins TRBV20-1 to TRBJ2-7; D not resolved. This CDR3 has 14 amino acids. Trimming took off 4 bases at V and 2 bases at J, with 15 bases between the two ends. Germline V gene sequence: CDR1 DFQATT, CDR2 SNEGSKA (reference sequence). Here the CDR3 DNA reads TGCAGTGCTAACTCTGGCAGGTACACCTACGAGCAGTACTTC. Its protein is CSANSGRYTYEQYF.

This clonotype was observed at least ten times. The chain is built from TRBV6-1 and TRBJ1-6; D is uncertain. Germline V gene sequence: CDR1 MNHNS, CDR2 SASEGT. Deletions cut 1 base from V and 10 bases from J, with 5 bases between. This CDR3 is 12 amino acids long. The CDR3 region has the DNA TGTGCCAGCAGTGAAGTCGGGTCACCCCTCCACTTT. It yields the protein CASSEVGSPLHF.

This clonotype was seen many times. This sequence joins TRBV20-1 and TRBJ2-7; possibly TRBD1 or TRBD2 for D (5 bases each). The V gene's germline CDR1 is DFQATT and CDR2 SNEGSKA (reference sequence). The CDR3 has 13 amino acids. The V and J ends lost 6 bases and 2 bases respectively, with 14 bases between them. This chain's CDR3 is CSARSGDPYEQYF. The CDR3 region has the DNA TGCAGTGCACGGAGTGGGGACCCCTACGAGCAGTACTTC.

This clonotype has at least ten counts. The rearrangement joins TRBV28 to TRBJ2-5; D is unresolved. The CDR3 runs to 14 residues. The ends were cut back, 1 base at V and 1 base at J, with 7 bases in the middle. From germline, CDR1 is MDHEN and CDR2 SYDVKM. The CDR3 reads CASSLYVTQETQYF. The DNA of the CDR3 is TGTGCCAGCAGTTTATACGTCACCCAAGAGACCCAGTACTTC.

This clonotype was observed many times. The chain has TRBV5-1 and TRBJ1-1, with a tentative D call TRBD1 (5 bases). CDR3 length: 13 residues. CDR1 and CDR2 (germline): SGHRS, YFSETQ. V was clipped by 4 bases and J by 7 bases, with 14 bases between them. The CDR3 reads CASSLRVRDEAFF. DNA of the CDR3: TGCGCCAGCAGCCTCAGGGTGCGTGATGAAGCTTTCTTT.

The table lists this clonotype with many counts. The chain carries TRBV20-1 and TRBJ2-2, with 7 bases lining up with TRBD1. Germline CDR1 and CDR2: DFQATT and SNEGSKA (reference sequence). With V trimmed by 1 base and J by 4 bases, 9 bases remained unmatched. This CDR3 comprises 16 residues. CDR3 in amino acids: CSARVQGISGTGELFF. The CDR3, as DNA: TGCAGTGCTAGAGTACAGGGGATTTCGGGCACCGGGGAGCTGTTTTTT.

This clonotype appeared many times. The chain has TRBV3-1 and TRBJ2-2, with D unresolved. The CDR3 extends over 12 amino acids. V gave up 7 bases and J gave up 5 bases, with 8 bases separating them. Germline CDR1 and CDR2: LGHDT and YNNKEL (reference sequence). As DNA, the CDR3 is TGTGCCAGCACGACCAATACCGGGGAGCTGTTTTTT. Amino acids: CASTTNTGELFF.

This chain joins TRBV7-6 and TRBJ1-1; D is possibly TRBD1 (5 bases). Germline assignment: CDR1 SGHVS and CDR2 FNYEAQ. V was clipped by 10 bases and J by 4 bases, with 16 bases between them. The CDR3 spans 13 residues. CDR3 bases: TGTGCCACCGTGGGACTACTGGGCACTGAAGCTTTCTTT. Its translation: CATVGLLGTEAFF. The variable domain in full, completed from reference TRBV7-6 and TRBJ1-1, reads GAGVSQSPRYKVTKRGQDVALRCDPISGHVSLYWYRQALGQGPEFLTYFNYEAQQDKSGLPNDRFSAERPEGSISTLTIQRTEQRDSAMYRCATVGLLGTEAFFGQGTRLTVV.

V is TRBV5-1 and J is TRBJ1-6, with unresolved D. Trimming removed 4 bases from V and 9 bases from J, with 14 bases in between. CDR3 size: 14 residues. The germline CDR1 and CDR2 sequences are SGHRS and YFSETQ. The CDR3 is CASSAAERSSPLHF. The CDR3 region has the DNA TGCGCCAGCAGCGCCGCGGAGAGGTCTTCACCCCTCCACTTT.

This clonotype showed up many times. This chain connects TRBV12-3 or TRBV12-4 to TRBJ2-2, with TRBD1 matching 11 bases. V trimming: 6 bases; J trimming: 5 bases; junction bases outside the gene matches: 8. The CDR3 is 16 residues long. CDR3 bases: TGTGCCAGCAGGCAGAGGACAGGGGGCCGAACCGGGGAGCTGTTTTTT. Amino acids: CASRQRTGGRTGELFF.

Many counts were recorded for this clonotype. V usage is TRBV4-3 and J usage is TRBJ1-4; D perhaps matches TRBD1 (5 bases). Trimming left V 3 bases short and J 6 bases short, with 14 bases between. Per germline, CDR1 LGHNA and CDR2 YSLEER. CDR3 length: 15 residues. The CDR3 coding sequence is TGCGCCAGCAGCCAGGGGGACCGGGATGATGAAAAACTGTTTTTT. It codes for CASSQGDRDDEKLFF.

Remarks on this clonotype: A much larger clone differs from this one at a single base, so this may be a read error. The genes are TRBV5-1 and TRBJ2-3; either TRBD1 or TRBD2 may supply D (5 bases each). The CDR3 loop spans 16 amino acids. The ends were cut back, 0 bases at V and 0 bases at J, with 11 bases in the middle. Looked up from germline, CDR1 is SGHRS and CDR2 is YFSETQ. In nucleotides, the CDR3 is TGCGCCAGCAGCTTGGATGGGACGCAAAGCACAGATACGCAGTATTTT. Residues: CASSLDGTQSTDTQYF.

The rearrangement uses TRBV13 and TRBJ2-3; D possibly corresponds to TRBD2 (6 bases). Germline V CDR1 and CDR2: PRHDT, FYEKMQ (reference sequence). The CDR3 has 16 amino acids. The germline V and J ends were trimmed by 5 bases and 5 bases, with 20 bases remaining between them. CDR3: CASSIRLSGSGDTQYF. The CDR3 nucleotides read TGTGCCAGCAGCATCAGACTTAGCGGCAGCGGAGATACGCAGTATTTT.

This clonotype turned up a few times. This rearrangement joins TRBV19 to TRBJ2-1, with D possibly called TRBD1 or TRBD2 (5 bases each). This CDR3 has 15 amino acids. Germline CDR1 reads LNHDA; CDR2 reads SQIVND (reference sequence). Trimming took off 7 bases at V and 0 bases at J, with 13 bases between the two ends. CDR3 protein: CASNPGRSSYNEQFF. The CDR3 DNA reads as TGTGCCAGTAATCCGGGACGGAGCTCCTACAATGAGCAGTTCTTC.

This clonotype came up many times. The chain links TRBV4-3 to TRBJ2-1, with D possibly TRBD2 on 6 matching bases. This CDR3 spans 17 amino acids. V was pared by 0 bases and J by 5 bases, with 17 bases between. CDR1 is LGHNA and CDR2 is YSLEER in the germline V gene. The CDR3 here is CASSQDGRTGLHNEQFF. The CDR3 coding sequence is TGCGCCAGCAGCCAAGATGGGAGGACGGGACTTCACAATGAGCAGTTCTTC.

This clonotype was detected a few times. The chain recombines TRBV19 with TRBJ1-5; the D gene is possibly TRBD1 (5 bases). Germline CDR1 is LNHDA and CDR2 is SQIVND (reference sequence). Between the trimmed V and J ends, which lost 9 bases and 4 bases, there was a span of 13 bases. The CDR3 totals 13 residues. Here the CDR3 DNA reads TGTGCCAGCGCGACAGTCCGAAATCAGCCCCAGCATTTT. The encoded protein is CASATVRNQPQHF.

Many counts were recorded for this clonotype. The CDR3: CASSLRGLNEKLFF. The CDR3, as DNA: TGTGCCAGCAGCTTAAGGGGCCTTAATGAAAAACTGTTTTTT. This sequence joins TRBV7-2 and TRBJ1-4; TRBD1 might be the D (5 bases). Trimming cost V 2 bases and J 4 bases, with 8 bases left between them. CDR1 is SGHTA and CDR2 is FQGNSA in the germline V gene. The CDR3 length is 14 residues.

This clonotype was recorded at least ten times. The chain joins TRBV7-2 to TRBJ2-5, with 11 bases identical to TRBD1. Germline CDR1 is SGHTA and CDR2 is FQGNSA. The trim removed 5 bases at V and 7 bases at J, leaving 6 bases unmatched. CDR3 length equals 14 residues. This chain's CDR3 is CASSLGTGGRTQYF. The DNA of the CDR3 is TGTGCCAGCAGCCTAGGGACAGGGGGTAGGACCCAGTACTTC.

This clonotype appeared many times. The V gene is TRBV27, the J gene TRBJ2-1, with 9 bases fitting TRBD2. V was clipped by 4 bases and J by 2 bases; unmatched bases: 6. This CDR3 region has 16 residues. Germline V lookup: CDR1 MNHEY, CDR2 SMNVEV (reference sequence). CDR3 region: CASSSLAGVTYNEQFF. The CDR3 region has the DNA TGTGCCAGCAGTTCCTTAGCGGGAGTCACCTACAATGAGCAGTTCTTC.